The following is a TCR beta chain sequence with its context. Brentuximab vedotin exposure varied, and every patient relapsed after autologous stem cell transplantation. This sample was included in a study of PD-1 blockade in classical Hodgkin lymphoma. Assay: immunoSEQ multiplex PCR; the TCRdb copy retains only in-frame clones and omits some. The data contain over 20,000 clones, roughly 80% of them singletons. The germline V gene encodes CDR1 SGHVS and CDR2 FQNEAQ. The V end was cut by 5 bases, the J end by 1 base, with 12 bases between. This CDR3 contains 14 residues. The sample here was peripheral blood mononuclear cells (PBMCs), taken at baseline. V is TRBV7-8 and J is TRBJ2-7; TRBD1 is a possible D gene (6 bases). The receptor comes from a human donor with classical Hodgkin lymphoma. CDR3 residues: CASSIGTPSYEQYF. Here the CDR3 DNA reads TGTGCCAGCAGCATTGGGACACCGTCCTACGAGCAGTACTTC.